This paragraph reports one TCR beta chain. What it binds is unknown. The sample comes from a study of shared clonotypes between healthy human individuals. Looking at the study overall: Two women and three men aged 18 to 49 made up the donors. Study findings and constraints: Sampling covered nothing but blood. Tissue TCR repertoires likely differ from those found in blood.

Assay: immunoSEQ multiplex PCR; the TCRdb copy retains only in-frame clones and omits some. The table has 600,000 to 750,000 clones, around 77% seen once; the top ten hold around 1.7%. There are 16 residues in the CDR3. The germline V gene has CDR1 SGHRS and CDR2 YFSETQ. Trimming cost V 0 bases and J 7 bases; bases outside gene matches: 5. This chain connects TRBV5-1 to TRBJ2-2; TRBD1 matches 11 bases. The sample was memory CD4+ T cells sorted from blood. Stated subset: CD45RA-negative fraction. The receptor was derived from a woman aged 30 to 39 in good health. The CDR3 reads CASSLGRTGGGGELFF. CDR3 DNA sequence: TGCGCCAGCAGCTTGGGAAGGACAGGGGGCGGCGGGGAGCTGTTTTTT.